Presented here are 11 T cell receptor beta chains from one specimen sequenced in a study of regulatory T cells in long-lasting Graves disease. The time point: newly diagnosed GD, antithyroid drugs for less than 3 months. TCR sequences were obtained from RNA taken from PBMCs. Construction of the TCR beta libraries employed iRepertoire HTBI primers in conjunction with Arm-PCR of CDR3 regions. TCRdb redid the calling of the multiplex PCR reads with MiXCR, one entry per CDR3 protein. The repertoire holds roughly 400,000 distinct CDR3 sequences, with 15% as singletons. These data were also filed under a second study, of T cells in Graves' hyperthyroidism and ophthalmopathy.

Sequenced material: peripheral blood mononuclear cells (PBMCs), taken at new diagnosis, from a patient treated with antithyroid drugs. All receptors come from a woman between 35 and 50 years old with Graves disease.

As for this clonotype: A much larger clone lies one base from this, so it may be a read error. The chain has TRBV4-3 and TRBJ2-2, with 8 positions matching TRBD1. Looked up from germline, CDR1 is LGHNA and CDR2 is YSLEER. This CDR3 has 16 amino acids. The CDR3 is CVSSQGRTGRTGELFF. In DNA form, the CDR3 reads TGCGTCAGCAGCCAGGGACGGACAGGGAGGACCGGGGAGCTGTTTTTT.

V gene TRBV7-8 combines with J gene TRBJ1-6; D is uncertain. CDR1 and CDR2 (germline): SGHVS, FQNEAQ. There are 13 residues in the CDR3. The V end was cut by 4 bases, the J end by 8 bases, with 9 bases between. The CDR3 spells CASSSLNDSPLHF. The CDR3 bases are TGTGCCAGCAGCTCCTTAAATGATTCACCCCTCCACTTT.

The rearrangement uses TRBV6-2 or TRBV6-3 and TRBJ1-2; 9 positions agree with TRBD1. With V trimmed by 2 bases and J by 2 bases, 9 bases remained unmatched. Germline V gene lookup returns CDR1 MNHEY and CDR2 SVGEGT. This CDR3 is built from 17 residues. The CDR3 loop is CASSYLLDRGSNYGYTF. The CDR3 coding sequence is TGTGCCAGCAGTTACCTATTAGACAGGGGGTCGAACTATGGCTACACCTTC.

Notes on this clonotype: This may arise from a read error, as a much more abundant clone is one base away. The chain links TRBV10-2 to TRBJ2-1; D uncertain. Germline V gene data show CDR1 as WSHSY and CDR2 as SAAADI. The CDR3 is 14 residues long. CDR3 protein: CATSARGSYSEQFF. The CDR3 DNA sequence: TGCGCCACCTCCGCGCGTGGCTCCTACAGTGAGCAGTTCTTC.

The gene calls are TRBV20-1 and TRBJ1-2; weak D call: TRBD1 (5 bases). The germline V and J ends were trimmed by 6 bases and 3 bases, with 20 bases remaining between them. The CDR3 contains 15 residues. From germline, CDR1 is DFQATT and CDR2 SNEGSKA (reference sequence). The DNA of the CDR3 is TGCAGTGCCCGGGTCCGGGACGCGGATCACTATGGCTACACCTTC. This translates into CSARVRDADHYGYTF.

The rearrangement uses TRBV7-9 and TRBJ2-6, with D unresolved. V dropped 2 bases and J dropped 3 bases, with 5 bases sitting between them. CDR1 SEHNR and CDR2 FQNEAQ come from the germline V gene (reference sequence). The CDR3 runs to 14 residues. As DNA, the CDR3 is TGTGCCAGCAGCTTACTAGGTGGGGCCAACGTCCTGACTTTC. It is translated as CASSLLGGANVLTF.

Ten or more counts support this clonotype. The genes are TRBV20-1 and TRBJ2-1; 15 bases are a match to TRBD2. The V and J ends lost 1 base and 8 bases, in that order; junction bases with no gene match: 3. Per the germline V gene, CDR1 is DFQATT and CDR2 is SNEGSKA (reference sequence). This CDR3 contains 15 residues. CDR3 sequence: CSARGGLAGGYEQFF. The CDR3 nucleotides read TGCAGTGCTAGAGGGGGACTAGCGGGAGGCTATGAGCAGTTCTTC.

This clonotype showed up many times. V is TRBV28 and J is TRBJ2-7; 12 bases are a match to TRBD1. The germline gives CDR1 MDHEN, CDR2 SYDVKM. Unmatched junction bases numbered 1, after V lost 2 bases and J lost 2 bases. This CDR3 region has 15 residues. The CDR3 sequence is CASSLRDRGPYEQYF. The CDR3, as DNA: TGTGCCAGCAGTTTACGGGACAGGGGGCCCTACGAGCAGTACTTC.

This CDR3 is CASSYYGEYEQFF. As DNA, the CDR3 is TGTGCCAGCAGTTATTATGGGGAGTATGAGCAGTTCTTC. The J gene is TRBJ2-1, the V gene TRBV6-5; D perhaps matches TRBD2 (5 bases). Germline CDR1 is MNHEY and CDR2 is SVGAGI. Trimming left V 3 bases short and J 8 bases short, with 11 bases between. The length of the CDR3 is 13 residues.

Many counts were recorded for this clonotype. This chain uses TRBV28 with TRBJ2-7; D may be TRBD2 (6 bases). Trimming cost V 3 bases and J 3 bases, with 9 bases left between them. The V gene's germline CDR1 is MDHEN and CDR2 SYDVKM. This CDR3 is built from 13 residues. Here the CDR3 reads CASSFRDFYEQYF. The CDR3 DNA sequence: TGTGCCAGCAGTTTCCGGGACTTCTACGAGCAGTACTTC.

The chain carries TRBV20-1 and TRBJ1-4; 9 bases match TRBD1. The CDR3 length is 17 residues. Germline loops: CDR1 DFQATT, CDR2 SNEGSKA (reference sequence). V trimming: 4 bases; J trimming: 8 bases; junction bases outside the gene matches: 17. The DNA of the CDR3 is TGCAGTGCTACCCAGATTCACCGAGGGACAGGGAGGGAAAAACTGTTTTTT. Protein sequence: CSATQIHRGTGREKLFF.